This TCR beta chain was captured in a study of early T cells in non-severe SARS-CoV-2 infection (dated by TCRdb to the early 2020s). Regarding the research as a whole: Because TCR sequencing relied on bulk RNA taken from unsorted whole blood, pairing of alpha and beta chains was not possible. The full study reports these points: VDJdb matching was skewed toward anti-spike CD8 responses and likely underestimated virus-specific expansions by missing private and CD4 specificities.

The method was 5' RACE. Sequencing relied on a NextSeq 500. To correct for sequencing error and PCR bias, the TCR library protocol tagged individual cDNA molecules with unique molecular identifiers. Sequencing covered both TCR alpha and beta chains, and within each sample the abundances of alpha and beta sequences were tightly co-correlated. Turning to the authors' computational methods: Decombinator V4 was used to perform V gene, J gene and CDR3 annotation of TCR sequences. Expanded TCRs were defined as changing significantly between any two time points under a Poisson model with p below 0.0001. TCR abundances were normalised to the total number of TCRs sequenced per sample and were expressed as counts per million. TRAV1-2 paired with TRAJ12, TRAJ20 or TRAJ33 defined MAIT TCRs, while TRAV10 paired with TRAJ18 defined iNKT TCRs. A search of VDJdb, accessed on 1 November 2021, was run for TCRs annotated to CMV, EBV and SARS-CoV-2, with TCRs annotated for multiple antigens excluded. TCRdb applied fastp at Q25 and MiXCR to the public reads, then kept only in-frame beta chains. Every distinct CDR3 protein forms one entry, paired with its most common genes and DNA. TCRdb assigned the V and J calls; the authors' analysis was not used. The sample profile shows about 67,000 distinct CDR3 sequences; about 9.9% of them were found once. The ten largest clones represent 3.5% to 4% of the sample.

The CDR3 runs 12 amino acids, cysteine and phenylalanine included. Left in the record is the CDR3 DNA by itself, 36 bases read in frame from the first base. CDR1 and CDR2 are read off the germline V gene (reference sequence) as DFQATT and SNEGSKA. The germline ends are 10 bases apart after V is trimmed by 5 bases and J by 6 bases. This was a case-control study nested in a cohort of healthcare workers in London, UK, who had nasopharyngeal swab PCR tests and blood samples taken every week. Healthcare workers were recruited during the week of the UK lockdown, between 23 and 31 March 2020, and followed weekly for up to roughly 16 weeks. This clonotype was detected many times. Its antigen is still unknown. It has no much larger one-base neighbor in the sample; base qualities were not kept.

Sequencing input: whole blood. This receptor was obtained from an adult who was a healthcare worker with PCR-confirmed SARS-CoV-2 infection or an uninfected control (not recorded which). The sequence is built from TRBV20-1 and TRBJ1-4; a confident D gene designation cannot be given. The DNA reads TGCAGTGCTCCCTCGGGCCATGAAAAACTGTTTTTT. Its product reads: CSAPSGHEKLFF.